Listed below are T cell receptor beta chains from one sample, sequenced in a study of T cells in localized non-small cell lung cancer. Profiled with immunoSEQ multiplex PCR; TCRdb holds only in-frame clones, not every one. The sample contains 50,000 to 65,000 clones, roughly 79% of which appear only once. The sample was PBMCs, taken before any cancer treatment. Receptors originate from a man aged 40 to 70 with stage II lung adenocarcinoma. Both conserved end residues are part of each CDR3. D genes are given only for firm matches. Only part of the rows carry a size: once, few, many, or a class if the clone is expanded.

>NA|TRBV7-9|once|TRBJ1-1
CASRRENTEAFF
TGTGCCAGCCGACGGGAGAACACTGAAGCTTTCTTT
>NA|TRBV9|once|TRBJ2-3
CASSVVDSQDTQYF
TGTGCCAGCAGCGTAGTGGACAGCCAAGATACGCAGTATTTT
>NA|TRBV9|NA|TRBJ1-3
CASSVEGVSGNTIYF
TGTGCCAGCAGCGTAGAGGGAGTCTCTGGAAACACCATATATTTT
>TRBD2|TRBV2|few|TRBJ2-2
CASNRGTSVTGELFF
TGTGCCAGCAACCGTGGGACTAGCGTTACCGGGGAGCTGTTTTTT
>NA|TRBV6-1|NA|TRBJ2-7
CASGRLVAYEQYF
TGTGCCAGCGGGCGGCTAGTTGCCTACGAGCAGTACTTC
>NA|TRBV10-3|NA|TRBJ2-3
CAISESRSSDTQYF
TGTGCCATCAGTGAGTCCAGAAGCTCAGATACGCAGTATTTT
>NA|TRBV5-6|NA|TRBJ2-3
CASSVDHLDTQYF
TGTGCCAGCAGCGTGGATCATTTGGATACGCAGTATTTT
>TRBD1|TRBV7-9|NA|TRBJ1-1
CASSLPGGGTEAFF
TGTGCCAGCAGCTTACCAGGGGGAGGCACTGAAGCTTTCTTT
>NA|TRBV4-1|NA|TRBJ1-5
CASSRGDLSNQPQHF
TGCGCCAGCAGCCGTGGGGATCTTAGCAATCAGCCCCAGCATTTT
>NA|TRBV5-1|NA|TRBJ1-1
CASSLVPPLSEAFF
TGCGCCAGCAGCTTGGTACCTCCCCTCTCTGAAGCTTTCTTT
>TRBD1|TRBV5-5|NA|TRBJ2-7
CASSFRQGIYEQYF
TGTGCCAGCAGCTTCCGACAGGGGATCTACGAGCAGTACTTC
>NA|TRBV11-2|NA|TRBJ2-7
CASSFQTRLEQYF
TGTGCCAGCAGCTTTCAGACTCGCCTCGAGCAGTACTTC
>NA|TRBV28|NA|TRBJ1-1
CASRQGGRTEAFF
TGTGCCAGCAGACAGGGTGGACGGACTGAAGCTTTCTTT
>NA|TRBV7-9|NA|TRBJ1-1
CASSGRGPTEAFF
TGTGCCAGCAGCGGCAGGGGTCCCACTGAAGCTTTCTTT
>NA|TRBV2|NA|TRBJ2-5
CASSRRQAGETQYF
TGTGCCAGCAGTCGCAGACAGGCAGGAGAGACCCAGTACTTC
>NA|TRBV19|NA|TRBJ1-2
CASTSYGHGYTF
TGTGCCAGTACCTCCTATGGGCATGGCTACACCTTC
>NA|TRBV19|NA|TRBJ2-1
CASRRDTGRYEQFF
TGTGCCAGTAGGCGGGACACCGGACGATATGAGCAGTTCTTC
>NA|TRBV9|NA|TRBJ2-4
CANSVGTSGPGNIQYF
TGTGCCAACAGCGTAGGTACCAGCGGGCCTGGAAACATTCAGTACTTC
>NA|TRBV7-8|few|TRBJ2-7
CASIQEGGSYEQYF
TGTGCCAGCATCCAGGAGGGCGGGTCCTACGAGCAGTACTTC
>NA|TRBV7-2|NA|TRBJ2-7
CASSLSILSYEQYF
TGTGCCAGCAGCTTATCGATTCTCTCCTACGAGCAGTACTTC
>TRBD1|TRBV7-3|few|TRBJ1-1
CASSPIGTANTEAFF
TGTGCCAGCAGCCCAATCGGGACAGCGAACACTGAAGCTTTCTTT
>TRBD1|TRBV4-1|few|TRBJ1-1
CASSQIPGQGGFF
TGCGCCAGCAGCCAGATTCCGGGACAGGGAGGTTTCTTT
>TRBD1|TRBV6-6|once|TRBJ1-2
CASSWDRDGYGYTF
TGTGCCAGCAGCTGGGACAGGGACGGATATGGCTACACCTTC
>NA|TRBV29-1|NA|TRBJ2-3
CSVRAPGSTDTQYF
TGCAGCGTCCGGGCACCAGGGAGCACAGATACGCAGTATTTT
>TRBD1|TRBV6-4|NA|TRBJ2-3
CASSSKQLPTGESTQYF
TGTGCCAGCAGTTCCAAGCAACTCCCCACAGGGGAAAGTACGCAGTATTTT
>NA|TRBV5-4|NA|TRBJ1-1
CASSLEGDSDTEAFF
TGTGCCAGCAGCTTGGAGGGGGATTCGGACACTGAAGCTTTCTTT
>NA|TRBV6-1|few|TRBJ1-5
CASMEGRNQPQHF
TGTGCCAGCATGGAGGGGAGGAATCAGCCCCAGCATTTT
>TRBD1|TRBV25-1|NA|TRBJ2-3
CASSLPRTGSTDTQYF
TGTGCCAGCAGTCTACCGCGGACAGGGAGCACAGATACGCAGTATTTT
>TRBD1|TRBV6-1|NA|TRBJ1-1
CASSPDRERPKSAFF
TGTGCCAGCAGCCCGGACAGGGAGAGGCCAAAGTCGGCTTTCTTT
>NA|TRBV6-1|NA|TRBJ1-6
CATLAGDSYNSPLHF
TGTGCCACCCTCGCGGGTGACTCCTATAATTCACCCCTCCACTTT
>NA|TRBV27|NA|TRBJ1-1
CASSLSGAVRTFF
TGTGCCAGCAGTTTGTCAGGGGCGGTTAGAACTTTCTTT
>NA|TRBV6-1|NA|TRBJ2-5
CASSEREQETQYF
TGTGCCAGCAGTGAAAGGGAGCAAGAGACCCAGTACTTC
>TRBD1|TRBV28|NA|TRBJ2-5
CASRGTGAQETQYF
TGTGCCAGCCGGGGTACAGGGGCCCAAGAGACCCAGTACTTC
>NA|TRBV30|NA|TRBJ2-1
CAWSVRGVLGYEQFF
TGTGCCTGGAGTGTACGCGGCGTTTTAGGGTATGAGCAGTTCTTC
>NA|TRBV4-3|NA|TRBJ1-2
CASSQEGGYGYTF
TGCGCCAGCAGCCAGGAGGGGGGCTATGGCTACACCTTC
>TRBD2|TRBV4-3|NA|TRBJ2-5
CASSQDLGGWETQYF
TGCGCCAGCAGCCAAGATTTGGGGGGGTGGGAGACCCAGTACTTC
>NA|TRBV7-3|NA|TRBJ2-7
CASSWTLGGEQYF
TGTGCCAGCAGCTGGACTCTTGGAGGCGAGCAGTACTTC
>TRBD1|TRBV18|NA|TRBJ1-3
CASSETGAAGNTIYF
TGTGCCAGCTCAGAAACAGGGGCGGCTGGAAACACCATATATTTT
>NA|TRBV6-1|NA|TRBJ1-2
CASRAGGNPGYGYTF
TGTGCCAGCAGGGCGGGAGGGAACCCCGGCTATGGCTACACCTTC
>NA|TRBV5-1|NA|TRBJ1-5
CASSLEGSNQPQHF
TGCGCCAGCAGCTTGGAGGGTAGCAATCAGCCCCAGCATTTT
>NA|TRBV5-4|few|TRBJ1-4
CASSGGGEKLFF
TGTGCCAGCAGCGGGGGCGGGGAAAAACTGTTTTTT
>NA|TRBV10-3|NA|TRBJ2-3
CASREISTDTQYF
TGTGCCTCCAGGGAAATTAGCACAGATACGCAGTATTTT
>NA|TRBV7-2|few|TRBJ1-1
CASSAQGNTEAFF
TGTGCCAGCAGCGCACAGGGCAACACTGAAGCTTTCTTT
>NA|TRBV2|NA|TRBJ2-3
CASTTPPRVADTQYF
TGTGCCAGCACCACACCCCCACGGGTGGCAGATACGCAGTATTTT
>NA|TRBV7-6|NA|TRBJ1-1
CASSLKVAGENTEAFF
TGTGCCAGCAGCTTAAAAGTGGCAGGCGAGAACACTGAAGCTTTCTTT
>NA|TRBV9|NA|TRBJ2-1
CASSVRLGLLENNEQFF
TGTGCCAGCAGCGTTCGACTGGGACTCTTGGAGAACAATGAGCAGTTCTTC
>NA|TRBV4-3|NA|TRBJ2-4
CASSQEGGGGIQYF
TGCGCCAGCAGCCAAGAGGGGGGAGGCGGAATTCAGTACTTC
>TRBD1|TRBV5-6|NA|TRBJ2-1
CASSTDRVRKFF
TGTGCCAGCAGCACCGACAGGGTCCGAAAGTTCTTC
>NA|TRBV6-1|NA|TRBJ1-5
CASSVQGGQPQHF
TGTGCCAGCAGTGTGCAGGGAGGCCAGCCCCAGCATTTT
>NA|TRBV7-9|NA|TRBJ1-5
CASSLEGWDQPQHF
TGTGCCAGCAGCTTAGAGGGCTGGGATCAGCCCCAGCATTTT
>TRBD1|TRBV18|NA|TRBJ1-1
CASSSQGRTEAFF
TGTGCCAGCTCATCACAGGGGAGAACTGAAGCTTTCTTT